What follows describes a single T cell receptor (beta chain). Its antigen is currently unknown. The data stem from a study of OX40 agonist ivuxolimab in advanced cancers. Overall study context: Dose-escalation patients were diagnosed with hepatocellular carcinoma, melanoma, renal cell cancer or head and neck cancer. One hepatocellular carcinoma and a couple of cutaneous melanoma patients partially responded. Study-wide findings and caveats: Both blood CD4+ and CD8+ T cells showed clonal growth by week 6 at 0.1 to 3.0 mg/kg.

The length of the CDR3 is 15 residues. The germline CDR1 and CDR2 sequences are MGHRA and YSYEKL. V was pared by 4 bases and J by 7 bases, with 14 bases between. Autoimmune disease history or systemic immunosuppression meant exclusion. This table comes from immunoSEQ multiplex PCR, and its TCRdb copy is limited to in-frame clones, with some not included. This sample has about 120,000 clones, with about 93% found just once. The source was CD4+ or CD8+ T cells sorted from blood, collected in a trial of the OX40 agonist ivuxolimab. The V gene is TRBV4-1, the J gene TRBJ1-6; possibly TRBD1 for D (6 bases). The sequence was obtained from an adult with an advanced solid tumor such as melanoma, head and neck, liver or kidney cancer. The CDR3 nucleotides are TGCGCCAGCAGCCGAGGAGGGACATTGAATTCACCCCTCCACTTT. This codes for CASSRGGTLNSPLHF.